The 29 T cell receptor beta chains below were found in one sample sequenced in a study of T cells after yellow fever vaccination. TCRdb reprocessed the 5' RACE reads via MiXCR and lists one record per CDR3 protein. This table has hundreds of thousands of distinct CDR3 sequences, 17% appearing once. This specimen consisted of PBMCs, obtained 5 days after the first yellow fever vaccination. The origin of the receptors is a man between 18 and 29 years old who received the YFV17D yellow fever vaccine.

The chain recombines TRBV6-1 with TRBJ1-1; D not certain. Germline V CDR1 and CDR2: MNHNS, SASEGT. This CDR3 has 13 residues. Trimming took off 6 bases at V and 12 bases at J, with 20 bases between the two ends. In nucleotides, the CDR3 is TGTGCCAGCAGACCCCCGGAGCGGGGTCGTCCTTTCTTT. Protein sequence: CASRPPERGRPFF.

The rearrangement joins TRBV7-6 to TRBJ2-7; D might be TRBD1 or TRBD2, each matching 6 bases. The CDR3 sequence is 15 residues long. Trimming shortened V by 5 bases and J by 5 bases, and 19 bases separated the two germline ends. Per germline, CDR1 SGHVS and CDR2 FNYEAQ. CDR3 sequence: CASSTTGGPYDEQYF. CDR3 DNA sequence: TGTGCCAGCAGCACCACCGGGGGCCCCTATGACGAGCAGTACTTC.

V gene TRBV6-5 combines with J gene TRBJ2-5, with 11 bases that match TRBD2. This CDR3 region has 18 residues. CDR1 and CDR2 (germline): MNHEY, SVGAGI. V lost 0 bases, J lost 2 bases, and 8 bases stayed unmatched. CDR3 region: CASSYSLAGGLGQETQYF. Here the CDR3 DNA reads TGTGCCAGCAGTTACTCGCTAGCGGGGGGCCTGGGACAAGAGACCCAGTACTTC.

V gene TRBV20-1 combines with J gene TRBJ2-5; TRBD2 agrees at 9 bases. Trimming took 5 bases from V and 2 from J; bases not matched to a gene: 9. This CDR3 has 15 residues. Germline V gene sequence: CDR1 DFQATT, CDR2 SNEGSKA (reference sequence). The CDR3 coding sequence is TGCAGTGCTCCAAGGGCTAGCGGGACTCAAGAGACCCAGTACTTC. Protein sequence: CSAPRASGTQETQYF.

This clonotype has only a few counts. This chain uses TRBV25-1 with TRBJ1-5; D unresolved. The CDR3 consists of 12 residues. Germline assignment: CDR1 MGHDK and CDR2 SYGVNS. V lost 4 bases, J lost 6 bases, and 7 bases lay in between. Here the CDR3 reads CASSGQGQPQHF. The CDR3 region has the DNA TGTGCCAGCAGTGGACAAGGTCAGCCCCAGCATTTT.

The CDR3 protein is CASSLALGEGRVLTF. The CDR3 nucleotides are TGTGCCAGCAGCTTAGCGCTTGGGGAGGGTCGTGTCCTGACTTTC. This chain uses TRBV7-2 with TRBJ2-6, with 7 bases identical to TRBD2. The junction had 9 bases not matched to a gene; V was cut back by 0 bases and J by 13 bases. The CDR3 consists of 15 residues. In germline, CDR1 is SGHTA, CDR2 FQGNSA. Full variable domain (missing parts from reference TRBV7-2 and TRBJ2-6): GAGVSQSPSNKVTEKGKDVELRCDPISGHTALYWYRQSLGQGLEFLIYFQGNSAPDKSGLPSDRFSAERTGGSVSTLTIQRTQQEDSAVYLCASSLALGEGRVLTFGAGSRLTVL.

This clonotype was counted between two and nine times. V gene TRBV9 combines with J gene TRBJ2-5; 11 nucleotides line up with TRBD1. Germline assignment: CDR1 SGDLS and CDR2 YYNGEE. This CDR3 is built from 15 residues. Germline trimming cut 0 bases from V and 4 bases from J; bases unmatched to any gene: 2. The CDR3: CASSVEGQGAETQYF. Written as DNA, the CDR3 is TGTGCCAGCAGCGTAGAAGGACAGGGGGCAGAGACCCAGTACTTC.

This chain connects TRBV4-2 to TRBJ2-5; possibly TRBD2 for D (5 bases). From germline, CDR1 is LGHNA and CDR2 YNFKEQ. V lost 0 bases and J lost 5, with 16 bases in between. This CDR3 is built from 16 residues. CDR3 nucleotide sequence: TGTGCCAGCAGCCAAGATCCGGGGATGGTTCGGGAGACCCAGTACTTC. This gives the protein CASSQDPGMVRETQYF.

The sample holds a few counts of this clonotype. The rearrangement links TRBV20-1 to TRBJ2-5, with D unclear. Trimming pared 0 bases from V and 0 bases from J, leaving 11 bases between. The CDR3 covers 15 residues. Germline loops: CDR1 DFQATT, CDR2 SNEGSKA (reference sequence). Written as DNA, the CDR3 is TGCAGTGCTAGAGATCGTAGGTTGTACCAAGAGACCCAGTACTTC. This gives the protein CSARDRRLYQETQYF.

This chain uses TRBV6-2 or TRBV6-3 with TRBJ2-7; TRBD1 agrees at 7 bases. V was pared by 4 bases and J by 0 bases, with 0 bases of the junction left unmatched. CDR1 and CDR2 (germline): MNHEY, SVGEGT. The length of the CDR3 is 13 residues. For the CDR3, the DNA is TGTGCCAGCAGTTGGGACAGCTCCTACGAGCAGTACGTC. Amino acid sequence: CASSWDSSYEQYV.

The rearrangement links TRBV7-3 to TRBJ2-1; 7 bases align to TRBD2. Per germline, CDR1 SGHTA and CDR2 FQGTGA. V dropped 1 base and J dropped 9; count of bases not matched to a gene: 3. The CDR3 consists of 13 residues. This CDR3 reads CASSLRRETEQFF. CDR3 DNA sequence: TGTGCCAGCAGCTTAAGGCGGGAGACTGAGCAGTTCTTC.

This clonotype was counted a few times. The gene calls are TRBV9 and TRBJ1-4; D is perhaps TRBD1 (6 bases). The CDR3 is made up of 15 amino acids. Trimming took off 3 bases at V and 0 bases at J, with 9 bases between the two ends. CDR1 is SGDLS and CDR2 is YYNGEE in the germline V gene. Written as DNA, the CDR3 is TGTGCCAGCAGCGCTACAGGGACAACTAATGAAAAACTGTTTTTT. This sequence encodes CASSATGTTNEKLFF.

V usage is TRBV21-1 and J usage is TRBJ2-7. TRBV21-1 is marked as a pseudogene. The CDR3 loop spans 14 amino acids. Written as DNA, the CDR3 is TGTGCCAGCAGCAGTAGCGTTTCTAACTCGGAGCAGTACGTC. Its protein product is CASSSSVSNSEQYV.

The chain recombines TRBV5-1 with TRBJ2-1, with 15 nucleotides matching TRBD2. CDR1 and CDR2 from the germline V gene are SGHRS and YFSETQ. The junction had 6 bases not matched to a gene; V was cut back by 4 bases and J by 7 bases. The CDR3 is 16 amino acids. CDR3 nucleotide sequence: TGCGCCAGCAGCCAAGGACTAGCGGGGGGGCTTAATGAGCAGTTCTTC. Translated: CASSQGLAGGLNEQFF.

The CDR3, as DNA: TGTGCCAGCAGCTCGGGACTCCTATACGAGCAGTACGTC. This sequence encodes CASSSGLLYEQYV. This chain connects TRBV7-2 to TRBJ2-7, with a possible D match to TRBD2 (6 bases). CDR3 length: 13 amino acids. Trimming stripped 4 bases from V and 4 bases from J, with 11 bases between. From germline, CDR1 is SGHTA and CDR2 FQGNSA.

There are many counts of this clonotype. The chain joins TRBV12-3 or TRBV12-4 to TRBJ2-7; no definite D call. This CDR3 contains 13 residues. The ends were cut back, 3 bases at V and 4 bases at J, with 10 bases in the middle. This CDR3 reads CASSFGSGYEQYV. The CDR3 bases are TGTGCCAGCAGTTTTGGGTCCGGGTACGAGCAGTACGTC.

V is TRBV28 and J is TRBJ1-6, with 8 positions matching TRBD1. With 5 bases clipped from V and 10 bases from J, the junction kept 7 bases outside the gene matches. CDR3 size: 14 residues. Germline CDR1 is MDHEN and CDR2 is SYDVKM. The CDR3 coding sequence is TGTGCCAGCAGTATAACAGGGGGGGGATCACCCCTCCACTTT. Protein product: CASSITGGGSPLHF.

This clonotype was counted only a few times. V gene TRBV12-3 or TRBV12-4 combines with J gene TRBJ2-3, with unresolved D. There are 15 residues in the CDR3. Trimming shortened V by 9 bases and J by 9 bases, and 25 bases separated the two germline ends. CDR3 sequence (DNA): TGTGCCAGTACCGTTCAGGCTGGCCGTGAGGAGACGCAGTATTTT. It is translated as CASTVQAGREETQYF.

This clonotype was detected a few times. The chain joins TRBV9 to TRBJ2-1; D might be TRBD2 (5 bases). The CDR3 runs 16 residues. CDR1 is SGDLS, CDR2 YYNGEE, per germline. Trimming shortened V by 0 bases and J by 2 bases, and 12 bases separated the two germline ends. The CDR3 reads CASSVAAGLAYNEQFF. CDR3 sequence (DNA): TGTGCCAGCAGCGTAGCGGCAGGACTCGCCTACAATGAGCAGTTCTTC.

The V gene is TRBV7-9, the J gene TRBJ1-1; the D is unclear. From germline, CDR1 is SEHNR and CDR2 FQNEAQ (reference sequence). V was shortened by 6 bases and J by 5 bases, with 10 bases between the two germline ends. This CDR3 has 12 amino acids. The CDR3 spells CASRADGTEAFF. For the CDR3, the DNA is TGTGCCAGCAGGGCTGATGGGACTGAAGCTTTCTTT.

The gene calls are TRBV11-2 and TRBJ2-1, with D tentatively TRBD2 (6 bases). Germline V gene data show CDR1 as SGHAT and CDR2 as FQNNGV. The germline V and J ends were trimmed by 7 bases and 0 bases, with 22 bases remaining between them. The length of the CDR3 is 18 residues. The CDR3 DNA is TGTGCCAGCATCAAGCGGGTCAGGGACTCCCTCTCCTACAATGAGCAGTTCTTC. It specifies CASIKRVRDSLSYNEQFF. The full variable domain, rest sourced from reference TRBV11-2 and TRBJ2-1, is EAGVAQSPRYKIIEKRQSVAFWCNPISGHATLYWYQQILGQGPKLLIQFQNNGVVDDSQLPKDRFSAERLKGVDSTLKIQPAKLEDSAVYLCASIKRVRDSLSYNEQFFGPGTRLTVL.

The genes are TRBV11-2 and TRBJ1-6; 9 bases agree with TRBD1. CDR1 is SGHAT and CDR2 is FQNNGV in the germline V gene. The V segment lost 4 bases and the J segment 9 bases; nucleotides outside the gene matches: 4. This CDR3 has 14 amino acids. CDR3: CASSSWTGASPLHF. The CDR3 bases are TGTGCCAGCAGCTCATGGACAGGGGCTTCACCCCTCCACTTT.

This clonotype was seen only a few times. V and J are TRBV30 and TRBJ1-1, with D perhaps TRBD1 (6 bases). The CDR3 has 14 amino acids. Trimming removed 3 bases at V and 8 bases at J, with 19 bases between. Germline values: CDR1 GTSNPN, CDR2 SVGIG (reference sequence). CDR3 nucleotides: TGTGCCTGGAGCACTGTCGCAGGGGAGCGGGAAGCTTTCTTT. Protein sequence: CAWSTVAGEREAFF. Using reference TRBV30 and TRBJ1-1 for the parts outside the CDR3, the full variable domain is SQTIHQWPATLVQPVGSPLSLECTVEGTSNPNLYWYRQAAGRGLQLLFYSVGIGQISSEVPQNLSASRPQDRQFILSSKKLLLSDSGFYLCAWSTVAGEREAFFGQGTRLTVV.

The chain uses TRBV2 and TRBJ2-4; unclear D gene. The CDR3 runs 15 residues. V lost 4 bases and J 0 bases, leaving 10 bases between the germline ends. The germline gives CDR1 SNHLY, CDR2 FYNNEI. The CDR3 here is CASSVNILAKNIQYF. In DNA form, the CDR3 reads TGTGCCAGCAGTGTAAACATTCTAGCCAAAAACATTCAGTACTTC.

This clonotype occurred many times. The rearrangement uses TRBV5-1 and TRBJ2-5; TRBD1 matches 8 bases. The CDR3 is made up of 14 amino acids. Germline CDR1 reads SGHRS; CDR2 reads YFSETQ. The trim removed 3 bases at V and 2 bases at J, leaving 3 bases unmatched. In DNA, the CDR3 is TGCGCCAGCAGCTCCGACAGGGGACAAGAGACCCAGTACTTC. This encodes CASSSDRGQETQYF.

This chain connects TRBV19 to TRBJ1-5; D gene ambiguous. CDR1 LNHDA and CDR2 SQIVND come from the germline V gene (reference sequence). V lost 7 bases to trimming and J lost 6 bases, with 16 bases between them. CDR3 size: 14 residues. The CDR3 bases are TGTGCCAGTACCGGGTTGGGGTTAAGTCAGCCCCAGCATTTT. It specifies CASTGLGLSQPQHF.

The chain employs TRBV11-2 and TRBJ1-1; no clear D. The germline gives CDR1 SGHAT, CDR2 FQNNGV. This CDR3 has 12 amino acids. V shed 5 bases and J shed 7 bases, with 11 bases lying between them. CDR3 sequence: CASSLSGLEAFF. CDR3 DNA sequence: TGTGCCAGCAGCCTTAGTGGTCTTGAAGCTTTCTTT. The full variable domain, with the rest looked up from reference TRBV11-2 and TRBJ1-1, is EAGVAQSPRYKIIEKRQSVAFWCNPISGHATLYWYQQILGQGPKLLIQFQNNGVVDDSQLPKDRFSAERLKGVDSTLKIQPAKLEDSAVYLCASSLSGLEAFFGQGTRLTVV.

The rearrangement uses TRBV10-3 and TRBJ1-1, with 7 bases aligning to TRBD1. The CDR3 covers 15 residues. Losses at the gene ends were 3 bases for V and 3 bases for J; bases not matched to a gene: 7. Germline V CDR1 and CDR2: ENHRY, SYGVKD. The chain's CDR3 is CAISDEQGLHTEAFF. The CDR3 nucleotides are TGTGCCATCAGTGACGAACAGGGGTTGCACACTGAAGCTTTCTTT.

V is TRBV6-1 and J is TRBJ2-7; D gene unclear. CDR3 length: 14 residues. Germline V gene lookup returns CDR1 MNHNS and CDR2 SASEGT. Trimming left V 7 bases short and J 0 bases short, with 13 bases between. DNA of the CDR3: TGTGCCAGCACCGACCCCAGGCCCTCCTACGAGCAGTACTTC. This sequence encodes CASTDPRPSYEQYF.